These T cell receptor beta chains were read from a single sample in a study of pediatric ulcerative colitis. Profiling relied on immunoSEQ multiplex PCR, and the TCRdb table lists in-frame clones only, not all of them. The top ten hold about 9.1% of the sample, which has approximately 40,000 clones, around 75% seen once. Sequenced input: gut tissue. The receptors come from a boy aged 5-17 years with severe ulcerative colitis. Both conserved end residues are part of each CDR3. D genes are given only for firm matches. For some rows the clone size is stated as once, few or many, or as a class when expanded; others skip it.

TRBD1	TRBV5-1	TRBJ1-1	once	CASSFSGTGSQNTEAFF	TGCGCCAGCAGCTTCTCCGGGACAGGGAGTCAGAACACTGAAGCTTTCTTT
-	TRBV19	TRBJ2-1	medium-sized	CASSRGATYNEQFF	TGTGCCAGTAGTCGGGGGGCGACCTACAATGAGCAGTTCTTC
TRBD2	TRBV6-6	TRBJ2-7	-	CASRGGGSYEQYF	TGTGCCAGCCGGGGGGGCGGCTCCTACGAGCAGTACTTC
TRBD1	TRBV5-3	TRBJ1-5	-	CARSAGTGGLCNQPQHF	TGTGCCAGAAGCGCCGGAACAGGGGGTTTATGCAATCAGCCCCAGCATTTT
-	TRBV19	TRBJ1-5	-	CASSSSGGSNQPQHF	TGTGCCAGTAGTTCCTCAGGAGGTAGCAATCAGCCCCAGCATTTT
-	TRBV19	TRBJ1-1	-	CASSTTRQATEAFF	TGTGCCAGTAGTACCACAAGACAGGCCACTGAAGCTTTCTTT
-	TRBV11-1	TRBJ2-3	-	CASGREGKADTQYF	TGTGCCAGCGGGAGAGAGGGGAAGGCAGATACGCAGTATTTT
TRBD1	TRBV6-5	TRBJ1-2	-	CASSKTGTRGYTF	TGTGCCAGCAGTAAGACAGGGACTAGAGGCTACACCTTC
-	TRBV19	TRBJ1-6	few	CASSSSFGGVPLHF	TGTGCCAGTAGTAGCAGTTTCGGGGGGGTACCCCTCCACTTT
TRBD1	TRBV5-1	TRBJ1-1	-	CASSQKDTGVITEAFF	TGCGCCAGCAGCCAGAAGGATACAGGGGTCATCACTGAAGCTTTCTTT
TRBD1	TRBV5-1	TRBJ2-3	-	CASSLGGTGRTDTQYF	TGCGCCAGCAGCTTGGGCGGGACAGGGAGGACAGATACGCAGTATTTT
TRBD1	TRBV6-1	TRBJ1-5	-	CASSHTGGGNQPQHF	TGTGCCAGCAGCCACACAGGGGGCGGCAATCAGCCCCAGCATTTT
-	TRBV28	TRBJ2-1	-	CASGVAYNEQFF	TGTGCCAGTGGGGTAGCATACAATGAGCAGTTCTTC
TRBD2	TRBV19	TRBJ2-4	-	CASSMGRVAKNIQYF	TGTGCCAGTAGTATGGGGAGGGTAGCCAAAAACATTCAGTACTTC
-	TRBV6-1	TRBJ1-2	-	CASSEADIWAGLYGYTF	TGTGCCAGCAGTGAAGCGGATATTTGGGCAGGGCTCTATGGCTACACCTTC
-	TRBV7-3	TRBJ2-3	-	CASSYGGSTDTQYF	TGTGCCAGCAGCTATGGGGGTAGCACAGATACGCAGTATTTT
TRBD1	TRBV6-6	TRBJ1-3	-	CASSLADRAGNTIYF	TGTGCCAGCAGTTTAGCGGACAGGGCCGGAAACACCATATATTTT
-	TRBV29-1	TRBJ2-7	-	CSVENREGEQYF	TGCAGCGTTGAGAACAGGGAGGGCGAGCAGTACTTC
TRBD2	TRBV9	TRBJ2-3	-	CASSDVVAGGSDTQYF	TGTGCCAGCAGCGACGTAGTAGCGGGGGGCTCAGATACGCAGTATTTT
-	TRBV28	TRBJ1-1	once	CASSPGGENTEAFF	TGTGCCAGCAGCCCCGGGGGAGAGAACACTGAAGCTTTCTTT
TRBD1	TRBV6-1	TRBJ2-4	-	CASSELTGTKNIQYF	TGTGCCAGCAGTGAACTGACAGGGACAAAAAACATTCAGTACTTC
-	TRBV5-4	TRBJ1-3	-	CASSLGDNTIYF	TGTGCCAGCAGCTTGGGTGACAACACCATATATTTT
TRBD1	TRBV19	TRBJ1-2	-	CASSIERTGRSGYTF	TGTGCCAGTAGTATAGAACGGACAGGGAGAAGTGGCTACACCTTC
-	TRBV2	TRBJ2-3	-	CASSETLTPTPPTDTQYF	TGTGCCAGCAGTGAAACCCTGACCCCCACCCCACCCACAGATACGCAGTATTTT
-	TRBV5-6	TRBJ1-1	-	CASSSGHVIGNTEAFF	TGTGCCAGCAGCTCCGGACACGTTATTGGGAACACTGAAGCTTTCTTT
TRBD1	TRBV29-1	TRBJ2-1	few	CSAWPFLGTGDHNEQFF	TGCAGCGCCTGGCCGTTCCTCGGGACAGGGGACCACAATGAGCAGTTCTTC
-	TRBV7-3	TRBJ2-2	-	CASSLLGFGNTGELFF	TGTGCCAGCAGCTTACTAGGTTTCGGGAACACCGGGGAGCTGTTTTTT
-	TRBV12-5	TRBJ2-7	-	CASGSPDTGFDEQYF	TGTGCTAGTGGCTCACCAGATACAGGGTTCGACGAGCAGTACTTC
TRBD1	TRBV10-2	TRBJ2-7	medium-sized	CASRQTGREQYF	TGCGCCAGCAGACAGACAGGGCGGGAGCAGTACTTC
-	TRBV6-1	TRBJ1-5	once	CASSDQRNSNQPQHF	TGTGCCAGCAGTGATCAGAGAAATAGCAATCAGCCCCAGCATTTT
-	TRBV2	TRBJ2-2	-	CASTSTGRLVTGELFF	TGTGCCAGCACCAGCACAGGCAGATTAGTCACCGGGGAGCTGTTTTTT
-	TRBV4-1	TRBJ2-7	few	CASSPPVRGIYEQYF	TGCGCCAGCAGCCCGCCTGTTAGGGGGATATACGAGCAGTACTTC
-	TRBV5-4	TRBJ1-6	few	CASNPRGAGSPLHF	TGTGCCAGCAATCCGCGGGGGGCTGGTTCACCCCTCCACTTT
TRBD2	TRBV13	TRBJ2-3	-	CASSLASGAGTDTQYF	TGTGCCAGCAGCTTAGCTAGCGGGGCGGGCACAGATACGCAGTATTTT
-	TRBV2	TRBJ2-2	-	CASMEGSTGELFF	TGTGCCAGCATGGAGGGGAGTACCGGGGAGCTGTTTTTT
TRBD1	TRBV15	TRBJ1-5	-	CATSGGRGQGTQPQHF	TGTGCCACCAGCGGCGGAAGGGGACAGGGGACTCAGCCCCAGCATTTT
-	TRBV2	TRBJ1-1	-	CASTLGQGNTEAFF	TGTGCCAGCACACTCGGCCAGGGGAACACTGAAGCTTTCTTT
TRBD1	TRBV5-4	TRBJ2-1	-	CASSLSGTVTHEQFF	TGTGCCAGCAGCTTATCCGGGACAGTAACTCATGAGCAGTTCTTC
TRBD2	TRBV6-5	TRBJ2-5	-	CASSYWLAGSQETQYF	TGTGCCAGCAGTTACTGGCTAGCGGGATCCCAAGAGACCCAGTACTTC
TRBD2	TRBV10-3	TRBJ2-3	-	CAISAAGVGRTDTQYF	TGTGCCATCAGTGCAGCGGGGGTGGGGCGGACAGATACGCAGTATTTT
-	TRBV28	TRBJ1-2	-	CAAYGTPYYGYTF	TGTGCCGCGTACGGGACTCCTTACTATGGCTACACCTTC
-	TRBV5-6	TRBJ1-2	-	CASSLEGRKGYTF	TGTGCCAGCAGCTTGGAAGGCAGGAAGGGCTACACCTTC
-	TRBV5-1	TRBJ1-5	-	CASSLLPDPGQPQHF	TGCGCCAGCAGCTTACTACCCGACCCCGGCCAGCCCCAGCATTTT
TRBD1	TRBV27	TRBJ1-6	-	CASRDTGVYSPLHF	TGTGCCAGCAGAGACACAGGGGTTTATTCACCCCTCCACTTT
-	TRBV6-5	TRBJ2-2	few	CASSYLGAYTGELFF	TGTGCCAGCAGTTACCTGGGGGCTTACACCGGGGAGCTGTTTTTT
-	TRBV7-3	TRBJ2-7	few	CASSPARQEGYEQYF	TGTGCCAGCAGCCCGGCCCGGCAGGAAGGCTACGAGCAGTACTTC
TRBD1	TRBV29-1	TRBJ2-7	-	CSVERDRAGEQYF	TGCAGCGTTGAGCGCGACAGGGCTGGCGAGCAGTACTTC
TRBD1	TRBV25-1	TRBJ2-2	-	CASSEYRTGDTGELFF	TGTGCCAGCAGTGAATATCGGACAGGGGATACCGGGGAGCTGTTTTTT
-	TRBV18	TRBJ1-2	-	CASSIDSFGYTF	TGTGCCAGCTCAATCGACAGTTTCGGCTACACCTTC
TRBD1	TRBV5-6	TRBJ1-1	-	CASSFTGGNTEAFF	TGTGCCAGCAGCTTCACAGGGGGGAACACTGAGGCTTTCTTT
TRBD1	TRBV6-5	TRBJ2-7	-	CASSYLGTATYEQYF	TGTGCCAGCAGTTACCTGGGGACAGCTACCTACGAGCAGTACTTC
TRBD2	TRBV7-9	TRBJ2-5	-	CASSLAHTRRGGQETQYF	TGTGCCAGCAGCTTAGCGCACACACGGCGGGGGGGCCAGGAGACCCAGTACTTC
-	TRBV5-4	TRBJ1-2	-	CASSRAAFTEVYGYTF	TGTGCCAGCAGCCGAGCCGCATTTACAGAGGTTTATGGCTACACCTTC
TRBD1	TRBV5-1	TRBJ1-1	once	CASSLVPTGTNTEAFF	TGCGCCAGCAGCTTGGTACCGACAGGGACGAACACTGAAGCTTTCTTT
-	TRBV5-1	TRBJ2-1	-	CASRRGDNEQFF	TGCGCCAGCAGGCGGGGCGACAATGAGCAGTTCTTC
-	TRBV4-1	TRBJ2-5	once	CASSQEWGGSLAQTQYF	TGCGCCAGCAGCCAAGAATGGGGAGGCAGTTTGGCGCAGACCCAGTACTTC
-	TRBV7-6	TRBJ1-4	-	CASSSDSGWRNEKLFF	TGTGCCAGCAGCTCAGACTCTGGTTGGAGGAATGAAAAACTGTTTTTT
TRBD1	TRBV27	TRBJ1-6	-	CASSIRDRDSPLHF	TGTGCCAGCAGTATACGGGACAGGGATTCACCCCTCCACTTT
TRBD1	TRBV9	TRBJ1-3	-	CASSVATGTGGAYGNTIYF	TGTGCCAGCAGCGTAGCTACTGGGACAGGGGGCGCTTATGGAAACACCATATATTTT
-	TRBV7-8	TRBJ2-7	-	CASSLISGLDYEQYF	TGTGCCAGCAGCTTAATCTCTGGGTTAGATTACGAGCAGTACTTC